This T cell receptor (beta chain) came from a study of T cells in Graves' hyperthyroidism and ophthalmopathy. Study-level points and caveats: Blood also contained most expanded thyroid clonotypes above 0.001.

This CDR3 region has 14 residues. The germline V gene encodes CDR1 ENHRY and CDR2 SYGVKD. Patients counted as stable if ophthalmopathy did not develop within 18 months. Hyperthyroidism patients were newly diagnosed, had disease duration under 2 months, and were aged 18 to 65 years. PBMCs came from over 8.5 ml fresh peripheral blood. Details on this clonotype: Its antigen is unidentified. The germline gene is not matched at one end of the junction; a read error may be the cause.

The TCR beta CDR3 regions underwent amplification using RNA transcripts as the source. When the TCR CDR3 underwent first-round RT-PCR, the HTBI primer set was used. TCRdb re-called the multiplex PCR reads with MiXCR, one entry per CDR3 protein. The data contain over 700,000 distinct CDR3 sequences, 35% to 40% of them singletons. The clonotype originates from a man between 18 and 35 years old with Graves' hyperthyroidism. Source material: blood. The V and J genes are TRBV10-3 and TRBJ2-5, with 7 bases fitting TRBD1. The CDR3, as DNA: TGTGCCAGCAGTCCACAGACAGGGCTCGAGACCCAGTACTTC. It codes for CASSPQTGLETQYF.